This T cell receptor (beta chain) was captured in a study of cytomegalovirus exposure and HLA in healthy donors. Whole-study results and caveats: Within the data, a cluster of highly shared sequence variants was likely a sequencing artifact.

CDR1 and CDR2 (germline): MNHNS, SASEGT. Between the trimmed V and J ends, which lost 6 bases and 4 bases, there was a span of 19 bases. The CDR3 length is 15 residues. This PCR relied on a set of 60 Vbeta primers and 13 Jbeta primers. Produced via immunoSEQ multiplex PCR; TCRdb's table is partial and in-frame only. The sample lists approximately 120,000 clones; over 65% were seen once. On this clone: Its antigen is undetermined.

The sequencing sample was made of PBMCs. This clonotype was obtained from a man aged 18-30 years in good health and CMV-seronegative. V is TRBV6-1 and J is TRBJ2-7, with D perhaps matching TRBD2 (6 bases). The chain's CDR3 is CASRARGPGGYEQYF. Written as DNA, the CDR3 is TGTGCCAGCAGGGCAAGGGGCCCTGGGGGGTACGAGCAGTACTTC.